The text below deals with one TCR beta chain. Its antigen is as yet unknown. The CDR3 length is 12 residues. Trimming pared 7 bases from V and 2 bases from J, leaving 11 bases between. In germline, CDR1 is SQVTM, CDR2 ANQGSEA. Multiple sclerosis controls were treatment-naive patients with stable or active relapsing-remitting disease. TEMRA cells were enriched by FACS, while CD8+ and CD4+ T cells were obtained through a negative isolation that was performed magnetically. This specimen belongs to a study of CD8 T cells in Susac syndrome. Notes on the study in general: The study conceded that relatively few individuals underwent its TCR sequencing and HLA analysis.

With random hexamers, roughly 0.5 to 1 ug RNA was reverse transcribed. Amplification of the TCR beta CDR3 was carried out by immunoSEQ multiplex PCR, which spanned a total of 54 Vbeta and 13 Jbeta segments. TCRdb reprocessed the immunoSEQ multiplex PCR reads with MiXCR, giving one entry per CDR3 protein. This table holds about 150,000 distinct CDR3 sequences, roughly 96% found once. Source material: CD8+ T cells from PBMCs. The gene calls are TRBV29-1 and TRBJ1-1; D is undetermined. The TCR originated in a human donor with multiple sclerosis. The CDR3 is CSARGANTEAFF. DNA for the CDR3: TGCAGCGCTCGTGGAGCTAACACTGAAGCTTTCTTT.